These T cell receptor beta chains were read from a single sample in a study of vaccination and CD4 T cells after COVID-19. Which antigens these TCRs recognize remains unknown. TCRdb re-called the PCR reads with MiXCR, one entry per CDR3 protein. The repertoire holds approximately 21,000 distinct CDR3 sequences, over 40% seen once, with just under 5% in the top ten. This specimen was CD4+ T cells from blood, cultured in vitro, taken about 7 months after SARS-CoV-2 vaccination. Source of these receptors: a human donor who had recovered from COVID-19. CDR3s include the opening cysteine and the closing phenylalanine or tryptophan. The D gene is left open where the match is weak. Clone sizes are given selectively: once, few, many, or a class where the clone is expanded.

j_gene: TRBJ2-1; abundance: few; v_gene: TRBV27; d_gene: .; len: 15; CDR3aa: CASFRTVSSYNEQFF; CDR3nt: TGTGCCAGCTTTCGGACAGTTAGCTCCTACAATGAGCAGTTCTTC
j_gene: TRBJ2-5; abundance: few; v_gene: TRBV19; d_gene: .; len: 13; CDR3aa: CASSTSWGETQYF; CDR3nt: TGTGCCAGTAGTACTAGCTGGGGGGAGACCCAGTACTTC
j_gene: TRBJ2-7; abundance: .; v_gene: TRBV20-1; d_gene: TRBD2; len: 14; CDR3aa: CSARDSRTSGEQYF; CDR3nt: TGCAGTGCTAGAGATTCACGGACTAGCGGCGAGCAGTACTTC
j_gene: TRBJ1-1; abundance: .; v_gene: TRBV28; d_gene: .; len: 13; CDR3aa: CASSSTGKTEAFF; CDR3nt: TGTGCCAGCAGTTCAACAGGGAAGACTGAAGCTTTCTTT
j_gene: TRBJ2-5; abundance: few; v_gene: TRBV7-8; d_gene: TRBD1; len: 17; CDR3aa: CASSLVPWDRGEETQYF; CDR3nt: TGTGCCAGCAGCTTAGTCCCTTGGGACAGGGGAGAAGAGACCCAGTACTTC
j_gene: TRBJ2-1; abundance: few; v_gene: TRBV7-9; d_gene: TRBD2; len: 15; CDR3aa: CASSPAGSSYNEQFF; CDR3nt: TGTGCCAGCAGCCCAGCGGGAAGTTCCTACAATGAGCAGTTCTTC
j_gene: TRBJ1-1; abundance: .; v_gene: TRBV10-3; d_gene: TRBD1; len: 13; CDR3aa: CAISGTENTEAFF; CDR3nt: TGTGCCATCAGCGGGACAGAGAACACTGAAGCTTTCTTT
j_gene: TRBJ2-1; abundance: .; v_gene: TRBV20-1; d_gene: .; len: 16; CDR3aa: CSARDWGREKCNEQFF; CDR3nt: TGCAGTGCTAGAGACTGGGGGCGGGAGAAGTGCAATGAGCAGTTCTTC
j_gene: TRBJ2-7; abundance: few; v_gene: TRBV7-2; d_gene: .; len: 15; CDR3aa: CASSPFPRGRDEQYF; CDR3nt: TGTGCCAGCAGCCCCTTTCCCCGGGGCCGCGACGAGCAGTACTTC
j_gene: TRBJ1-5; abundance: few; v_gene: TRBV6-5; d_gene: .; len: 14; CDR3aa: CASSYSRSNQPQHF; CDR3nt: TGTGCCAGCAGTTACTCCCGTAGCAATCAGCCCCAGCATTTT
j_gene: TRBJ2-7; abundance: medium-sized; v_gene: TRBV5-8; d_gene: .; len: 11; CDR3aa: CASQGLYEQYF; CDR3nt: TGTGCCAGCCAGGGTCTCTACGAGCAGTACTTC
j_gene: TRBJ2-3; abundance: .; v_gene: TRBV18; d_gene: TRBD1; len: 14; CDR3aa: CASSPTGVRDTQYF; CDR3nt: TGTGCCAGCTCACCGACAGGGGTCCGAGATACGCAGTATTTT
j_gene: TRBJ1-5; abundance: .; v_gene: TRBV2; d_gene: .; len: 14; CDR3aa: CASRDRDNNQPQHF; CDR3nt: TGTGCCAGCAGGGACCGGGACAACAATCAGCCCCAGCATTTT
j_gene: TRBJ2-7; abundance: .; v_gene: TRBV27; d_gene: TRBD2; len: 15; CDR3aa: CASSDERGAAYEQYF; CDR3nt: TGTGCCAGCAGTGACGAGCGGGGGGCAGCCTACGAGCAGTACTTC
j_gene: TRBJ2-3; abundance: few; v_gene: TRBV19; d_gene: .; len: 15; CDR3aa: CASSSRRLTQDTQYF; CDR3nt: TGTGCCAGTAGTTCCCGGAGACTAACCCAGGATACGCAGTATTTT
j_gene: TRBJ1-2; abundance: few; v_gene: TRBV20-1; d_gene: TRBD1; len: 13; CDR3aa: CSANRGISYGYTF; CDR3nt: TGCAGTGCTAACAGGGGGATTTCCTATGGCTACACCTTC
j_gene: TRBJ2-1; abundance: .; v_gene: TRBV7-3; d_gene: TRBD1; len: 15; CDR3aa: CASSSDRAAGVEQFF; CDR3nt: TGTGCCAGCAGCTCAGACAGGGCCGCCGGTGTGGAGCAGTTCTTC
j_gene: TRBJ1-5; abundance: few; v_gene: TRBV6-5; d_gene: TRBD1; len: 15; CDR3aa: CASSYGDRVRQPQHF; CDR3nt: TGTGCCAGCAGTTACGGGGACAGGGTGCGTCAGCCCCAGCATTTT
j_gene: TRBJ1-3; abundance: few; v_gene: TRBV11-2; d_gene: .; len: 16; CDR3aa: CASSSNSGASGNTIYF; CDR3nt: TGTGCCAGCAGCTCCAATTCGGGGGCCTCTGGAAACACCATATATTTT
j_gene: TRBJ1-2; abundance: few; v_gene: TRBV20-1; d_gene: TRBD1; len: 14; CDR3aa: CSASMGQIVAGYTF; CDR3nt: TGCAGTGCTAGTATGGGACAGATTGTGGCTGGCTACACCTTC
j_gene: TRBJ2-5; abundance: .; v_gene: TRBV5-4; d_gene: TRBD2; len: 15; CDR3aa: CASSRLAGGQETQYF; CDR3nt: TGTGCCAGCAGCCGACTAGCGGGGGGCCAAGAGACCCAGTACTTC
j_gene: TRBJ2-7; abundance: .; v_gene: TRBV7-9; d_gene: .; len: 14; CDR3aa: CASSLTGGAYEQYF; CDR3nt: TGTGCCAGCAGCCTGACAGGAGGCGCGTACGAGCAGTACTTC
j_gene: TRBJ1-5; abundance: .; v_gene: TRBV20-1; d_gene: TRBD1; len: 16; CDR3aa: CSARGGGQGSNQPQHF; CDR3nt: TGCAGTGCTAGAGGGGGGGGACAGGGGAGCAATCAGCCCCAGCATTTT
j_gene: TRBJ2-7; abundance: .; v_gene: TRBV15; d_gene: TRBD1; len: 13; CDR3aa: CATSRDRGYEQYF; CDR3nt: TGTGCCACCAGCAGGGACAGGGGCTACGAGCAGTACTTC
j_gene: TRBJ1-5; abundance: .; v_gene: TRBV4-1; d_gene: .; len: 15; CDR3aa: CASSQVTGSNQPQHF; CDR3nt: TGCGCCAGCAGCCAAGTAACGGGAAGCAATCAGCCCCAGCATTTT
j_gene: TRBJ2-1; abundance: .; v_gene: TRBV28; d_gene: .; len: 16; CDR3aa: CASRELGGRSYNEQFF; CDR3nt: TGTGCCAGCAGGGAGTTAGGGGGACGAAGCTACAATGAGCAGTTCTTC
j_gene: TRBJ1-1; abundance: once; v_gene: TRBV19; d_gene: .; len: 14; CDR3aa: CASSIKEVNTEAFF; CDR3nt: TGTGCCAGTAGTATTAAGGAGGTGAACACTGAAGCTTTCTTT
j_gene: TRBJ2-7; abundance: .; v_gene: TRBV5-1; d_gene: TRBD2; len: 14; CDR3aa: CASSQGLYSYEQYF; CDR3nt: TGCGCCAGCAGCCAGGGACTATACTCCTACGAGCAGTACTTC
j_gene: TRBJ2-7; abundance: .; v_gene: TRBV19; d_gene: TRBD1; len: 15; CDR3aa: CASSTPGQSPYEQYF; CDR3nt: TGTGCCAGTAGTACACCGGGACAGTCCCCCTACGAGCAGTACTTC
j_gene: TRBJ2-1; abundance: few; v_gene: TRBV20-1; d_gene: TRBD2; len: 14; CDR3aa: CSAPRTSGTNEQFF; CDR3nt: TGCAGTGCTCCTCGGACTAGCGGGACCAATGAGCAGTTCTTC
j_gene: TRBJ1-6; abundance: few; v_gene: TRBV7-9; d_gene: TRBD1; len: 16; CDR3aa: CASSLGTGTFNSPLHF; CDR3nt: TGTGCCAGCAGCCTAGGGACAGGCACGTTTAATTCACCCCTCCACTTT
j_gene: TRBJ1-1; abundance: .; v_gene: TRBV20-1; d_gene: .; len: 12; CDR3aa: CSADNMNTEAFF; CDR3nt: TGCAGTGCAGATAACATGAACACTGAAGCTTTCTTT
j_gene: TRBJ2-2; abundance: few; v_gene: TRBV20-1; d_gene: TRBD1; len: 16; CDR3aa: CSARDEETGDTGELFF; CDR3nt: TGCAGTGCTAGAGATGAGGAGACAGGGGACACCGGGGAGCTGTTTTTT
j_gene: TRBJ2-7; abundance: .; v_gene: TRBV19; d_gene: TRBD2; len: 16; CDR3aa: CASSPRRTSAVYEQYF; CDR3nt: TGTGCCAGTAGTCCCCGGCGGACTAGCGCCGTCTACGAGCAGTACTTC
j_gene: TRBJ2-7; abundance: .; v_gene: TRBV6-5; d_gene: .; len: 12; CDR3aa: CASSLMFYEQYF; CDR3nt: TGTGCCAGCAGTTTGATGTTCTACGAGCAGTACTTC
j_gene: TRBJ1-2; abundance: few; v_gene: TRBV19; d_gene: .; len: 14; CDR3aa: CASSPMQGGYGYTF; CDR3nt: TGTGCCAGTAGTCCCATGCAGGGTGGCTATGGCTACACCTTC
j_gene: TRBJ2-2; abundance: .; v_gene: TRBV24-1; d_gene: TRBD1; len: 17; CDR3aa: CATSDYQTGELTGELFF; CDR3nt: TGTGCCACCAGTGACTACCAGACAGGGGAGTTGACCGGGGAGCTGTTTTTT
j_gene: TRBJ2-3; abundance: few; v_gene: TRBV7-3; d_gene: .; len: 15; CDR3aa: CASSLRGLITDTQYF; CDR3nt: TGTGCCAGCAGCTTAAGGGGACTGATAACAGATACGCAGTATTTT
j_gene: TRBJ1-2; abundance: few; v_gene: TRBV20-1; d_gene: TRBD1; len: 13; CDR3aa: CSANTGQVDGYTF; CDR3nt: TGCAGTGCTAATACGGGACAGGTCGATGGCTACACCTTC
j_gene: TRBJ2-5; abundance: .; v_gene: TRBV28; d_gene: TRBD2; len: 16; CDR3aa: CASKITGTSLQETQYF; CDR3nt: TGTGCCAGCAAGATCACCGGGACTAGCTTACAAGAGACCCAGTACTTC
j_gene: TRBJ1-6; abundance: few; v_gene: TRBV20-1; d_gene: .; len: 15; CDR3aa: CSARGGAGANSPLHF; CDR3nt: TGCAGTGCTAGAGGGGGGGCGGGGGCTAATTCACCCCTCCACTTT
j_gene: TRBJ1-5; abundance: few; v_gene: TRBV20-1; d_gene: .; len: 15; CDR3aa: CSASYPGSENQPQHF; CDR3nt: TGCAGTGCTAGTTACCCCGGGTCTGAAAATCAGCCCCAGCATTTT
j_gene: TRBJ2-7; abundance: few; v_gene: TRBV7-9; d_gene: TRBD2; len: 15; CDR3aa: CASSNRLAGSYEQYF; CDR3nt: TGTGCCAGCAGCAATCGACTAGCGGGGTCCTACGAGCAGTACTTC
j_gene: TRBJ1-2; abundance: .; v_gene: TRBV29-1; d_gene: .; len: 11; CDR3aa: CSVESNYGYTF; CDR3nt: TGCAGCGTTGAAAGCAACTATGGCTACACCTTC
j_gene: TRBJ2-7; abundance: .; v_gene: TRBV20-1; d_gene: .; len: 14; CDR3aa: CSAAGGLGSYEQYF; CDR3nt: TGCAGTGCTGCGGGTGGGTTGGGGAGCTACGAGCAGTACTTC
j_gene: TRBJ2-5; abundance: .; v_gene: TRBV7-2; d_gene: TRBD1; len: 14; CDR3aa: CASSSQTGEETQYF; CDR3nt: TGTGCCAGCAGCTCCCAGACAGGGGAAGAGACCCAGTACTTC
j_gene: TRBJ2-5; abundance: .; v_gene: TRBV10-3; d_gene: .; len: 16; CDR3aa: CAISEPRGGGGETQYF; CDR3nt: TGTGCCATCAGTGAGCCGAGGGGAGGGGGGGGAGAGACCCAGTACTTC
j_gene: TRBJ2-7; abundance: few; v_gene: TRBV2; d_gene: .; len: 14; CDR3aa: CASKRDHFPSEQYF; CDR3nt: TGTGCCAGCAAAAGGGACCATTTCCCCTCCGAGCAGTACTTC
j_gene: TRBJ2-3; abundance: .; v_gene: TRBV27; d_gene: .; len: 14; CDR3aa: CASSGPTGTDTQYF; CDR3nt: TGTGCCAGCTCTGGACCTACGGGCACAGATACGCAGTATTTT
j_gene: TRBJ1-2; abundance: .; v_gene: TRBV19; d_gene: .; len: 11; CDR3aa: CASSVGDGYTF; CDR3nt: TGTGCCAGTAGTGTTGGGGATGGCTACACCTTC
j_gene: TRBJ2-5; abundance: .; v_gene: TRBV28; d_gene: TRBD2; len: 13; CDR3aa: CASRSGNQETQYF; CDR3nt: TGTGCCAGCAGAAGCGGGAACCAAGAGACCCAGTACTTC
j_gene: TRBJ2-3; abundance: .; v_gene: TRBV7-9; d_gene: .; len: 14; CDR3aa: CASSLGQFADTQYF; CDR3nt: TGTGCCAGCAGCTTAGGACAGTTTGCAGATACGCAGTATTTT
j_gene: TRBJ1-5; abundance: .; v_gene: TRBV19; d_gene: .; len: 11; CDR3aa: CASGNNQPQHF; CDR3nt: TGTGCCAGCGGGAACAATCAGCCCCAGCATTTT